The 8 T cell receptor beta chains presented below share a single source sample, sequenced in a study of blood T cell repertoires in COVID-19. Profiling relied on immunoSEQ multiplex PCR, and the TCRdb table lists in-frame clones only, not all of them. The sample lists a few hundred thousand clones, around 84% seen once, with 20% in the top ten. Sequencing input: peripheral blood. These receptors all come from a man aged 30 to 45 with active or convalescent COVID-19.

The V and J genes are TRBV18 and TRBJ2-3; a possible D gene is TRBD1 (6 bases). Trimming took off 3 bases at V and 4 bases at J, with 20 bases between the two ends. Per germline, CDR1 KGHSH and CDR2 LQKENI. This CDR3 region has 17 residues. The CDR3 DNA reads as TGTGCCAGCTCACCTCCTCGGACAGTTGAGAGGGCAGATACGCAGTATTTT. Translated: CASSPPRTVERADTQYF.

The chain combines TRBV5-1 with TRBJ1-1; D might be TRBD1 (6 bases). From germline, CDR1 is SGHRS and CDR2 YFSETQ. Trimming pared 1 base from V and 0 bases from J, leaving 13 bases between. The CDR3 loop spans 16 amino acids. The CDR3 DNA sequence: TGCGCCAGCAGCTTGACGGGCGGGGGCGTGAACACTGAAGCTTTCTTT. This encodes CASSLTGGGVNTEAFF.

The chain carries TRBV28 and TRBJ2-1; possible D gene TRBD1, 6 bases. Germline V gene lookup returns CDR1 MDHEN and CDR2 SYDVKM. The CDR3 has 13 residues. V was trimmed by 3 bases and J by 8 bases, leaving 11 bases between them. The CDR3 reads CASSFQGHDEQFF. CDR3 DNA: TGTGCCAGCAGTTTTCAGGGACACGATGAGCAGTTCTTC.

This rearrangement joins TRBV7-6 to TRBJ1-6; perhaps TRBD1 as D (6 bases). V lost 5 bases to trimming and J lost 10 bases, with 15 bases between them. In germline, CDR1 is SGHVS, CDR2 FNYEAQ. The CDR3 spans 14 residues. In DNA, the CDR3 is TGTGCCAGCAGCGACCGGGACAAAAGGTCACCCCTCCACTTT. Its translation is CASSDRDKRSPLHF.

A single count supports this clone. A junction boundary mismatches the germline segment, possibly from a read error. The chain carries TRBV15 and TRBJ1-5, with TRBD1 matching over 8 bases. CDR3 size: 13 residues. The germline V gene encodes CDR1 LNHNV and CDR2 YYDKDF (reference sequence). CDR3 loop: CATSRGQGLSQHF. CDR3 DNA sequence: TGTGCCACCAGTAGAGGACAGGGTTTGTCCCAGCATTTT. Full variable domain (remainder filled in from reference TRBV15 and TRBJ1-5): DAMVIQNPRYQVTQFGKPVTLSCSQTLNHNVMYWYQQKSSQAPKLLFHYYDKDFNNEADTPDNFQSRRPNTSFCFLDIRSPGLGDTAMYLCATSRGQGLSQHFGDGTRLSIL.

The V gene is TRBV6-5, the J gene TRBJ1-5; maybe TRBD1 (5 bases). V dropped 4 bases and J dropped 7 bases, with 17 bases sitting between them. Germline V gene sequence: CDR1 MNHEY, CDR2 SVGAGI. This CDR3 is 15 amino acids long. The CDR3 DNA sequence: TGTGCCAGCAGTTCTGATTCGGGGGGTCGACAGCCCCAGCATTTT. It translates to CASSSDSGGRQPQHF.

J is TRBJ2-7 and V is TRBV2, with 14 bases aligning to TRBD2. The germline V gene encodes CDR1 SNHLY and CDR2 FYNNEI. Unmatched junction bases numbered 4, after V lost 6 bases and J lost 3 bases. The length of the CDR3 is 15 residues. The CDR3 protein is CASRAGLAGVYEQYF. In DNA, the CDR3 is TGTGCCAGCAGAGCGGGACTAGCGGGAGTCTACGAGCAGTACTTC.

V gene TRBV12-5 combines with J gene TRBJ2-7; 7 positions match TRBD2. Trimming cost V 4 bases and J 9 bases; bases outside gene matches: 6. The germline CDR1 and CDR2 sequences are LGHNT and FRNRAP. The CDR3 is 12 amino acids. CDR3 amino acids: CASGWEGGLQYF. CDR3 sequence (DNA): TGTGCTAGTGGTTGGGAGGGAGGGCTGCAGTACTTC. Complete variable domain (other parts from reference TRBV12-5 and TRBJ2-7): DARVTQTPRHKVTEMGQEVTMRCQPILGHNTVFWYRQTMMQGLELLAYFRNRAPLDDSGMPKDRFSAEMPDATLATLKIQPSEPRDSAVYFCASGWEGGLQYFGPGTRLTVT.